These 24 T cell receptor beta chains originate from one sample sequenced in a study of T cell repertoires in cytomegalovirus infection. TCRdb recomputed calls from the reads with MiXCR, one row per CDR3 protein. The sample has 100,000 or so distinct CDR3 sequences; around 40% are singletons. No antigens are known for them. The sample was CD8+ T cells from cultured PBMCs, taken from culture after CMV antigen stimulation. The receptors originated from a human donor in good health (CMV status not recorded). Some clones in this sample may be carry-over from other donors' samples.

The table lists this clonotype with a few counts. V and J are TRBV7-6 and TRBJ1-3, with D unclear. Trimming took 11 bases from V and 2 from J, leaving 7 bases between them. Looked up from germline, CDR1 is SGHVS and CDR2 is FNYEAQ. The length of the CDR3 is 11 residues. The CDR3 nucleotides are TGTGCCGGAGGAACTGGAAACACCATATATTTT. Its translation: CAGGTGNTIYF.

The rearrangement uses TRBV6-5 and TRBJ2-7; D might be TRBD1 (7 bases). Germline V lookup: CDR1 MNHEY, CDR2 SVGAGI. The CDR3 runs 15 residues. Trimming shortened V by 5 bases and J by 4 bases, and 18 bases separated the two germline ends. CDR3 nucleotide sequence: TGTGCCAGCAGTCTTCAGGGGGGAGAGAGATACGAGCAGTACTTC. This translates into CASSLQGGERYEQYF.

This clonotype showed up just a few times. This chain links TRBV19 with TRBJ1-3; perhaps TRBD1 as D (6 bases). Trimming removed 9 bases from V and 4 bases from J, with 16 bases in between. The CDR3 runs 14 residues. Germline V CDR1 and CDR2: LNHDA, SQIVND (reference sequence). As DNA, the CDR3 is TGTGCCAGCGGATTCGGGGGCGTCGGAAACACCATATATTTT. This translates into CASGFGGVGNTIYF.

This chain uses TRBV11-2 with TRBJ1-1, with TRBD1 matching over 7 bases. The CDR3 is made up of 14 amino acids. Losses at the gene ends were 3 bases for V and 7 bases for J; bases not matched to a gene: 8. From germline, CDR1 is SGHAT and CDR2 FQNNGV. The CDR3 region is CASSLTGTGNEAFF. The DNA for the CDR3 is TGTGCCAGCAGCTTGACAGGGACGGGGAATGAAGCTTTCTTT.

The chain couples TRBV20-1 to TRBJ2-1; D uncertain. Germline V gene data show CDR1 as DFQATT and CDR2 as SNEGSKA (reference sequence). V lost 1 base to trimming and J lost 10 bases, with 11 bases between them. The CDR3 runs 12 residues. The CDR3 protein is CSARGLVLEQFF. The DNA of the CDR3 is TGCAGTGCTAGAGGGCTCGTCTTAGAGCAGTTCTTC.

This chain uses TRBV19 with TRBJ1-1; possible D gene TRBD1, 5 bases. V was trimmed by 8 bases and J by 0 bases, leaving 10 bases between them. The CDR3 loop spans 13 amino acids. CDR1 LNHDA and CDR2 SQIVND come from the germline V gene (reference sequence). This CDR3 reads CASSTDMNTEAFF. CDR3 nucleotides: TGTGCCAGTTCGACAGACATGAACACTGAAGCTTTCTTT.

V is TRBV12-3 or TRBV12-4 and J is TRBJ2-3; D ambiguous. V was trimmed by 6 bases and J by 4 bases, leaving 23 bases between them. This CDR3 is built from 17 residues. For the CDR3, the DNA is TGTGCCAGCAGCCCCTTGAGTCCCGCCAATCGTGCAGATACGCAGTATTTT. This gives the protein CASSPLSPANRADTQYF.

This clonotype has more than one count but fewer than ten. The rearrangement links TRBV12-5 to TRBJ1-1; 11 bases line up with TRBD1. The CDR3 length is 14 residues. CDR1 and CDR2 (germline): LGHNT, FRNRAP. J was trimmed by 4 bases and V by 6 bases; bases with no gene match: 4. The CDR3 DNA follows: TGTGCTAGTGGCCCCGGGACAGGGGGCACTGAAGCTTTCTTT. Encoded protein: CASGPGTGGTEAFF.

The chain employs TRBV7-6 and TRBJ2-7; TRBD1 or TRBD2 may be the D gene (5 bases each). CDR1 is SGHVS, CDR2 FNYEAQ, per germline. The ends were cut back, 5 bases at V and 1 base at J, with 12 bases in the middle. CDR3 length equals 14 residues. CDR3 sequence reads: CASSLRDRSYEQYF. As DNA, the CDR3 is TGTGCCAGCAGCCTCCGGGACCGTTCCTACGAGCAGTACTTC.

This chain uses TRBV6-1 with TRBJ2-1; 14 nucleotides agree with TRBD2. V shed 6 bases, J shed 7 bases, and the junction held 8 bases outside the gene matches. This CDR3 has 16 amino acids. Germline assignment: CDR1 MNHNS and CDR2 SASEGT. CDR3 DNA sequence: TGTGCCAGCAGCCCCCAGACTAGCGGGGGGGGAAATGAGCAGTTCTTC. This gives the protein CASSPQTSGGGNEQFF.

This sequence joins TRBV7-7 and TRBJ2-5, with 9 bases identical to TRBD1. Germline-derived CDR1 and CDR2 are SSHAT and FNYEAQ (reference sequence). Germline trimming cut 5 bases from V and 1 base from J; bases unmatched to any gene: 2. CDR3 length equals 14 residues. The CDR3 protein is CASSPDRGQETQYF. CDR3 nucleotides: TGTGCCAGCAGCCCGGACAGGGGCCAAGAGACCCAGTACTTC.

The V and J genes are TRBV6-8 and TRBJ1-2; D perhaps matches TRBD1 (5 bases). Germline V gives CDR1 MNHGY, CDR2 SAAAGT. V gave up 5 bases and J gave up 8 bases, with 18 bases separating them. The CDR3 has 14 amino acids. CDR3 sequence reads: CASSPQGGKKGYTF. In DNA form, the CDR3 reads TGTGCCAGCAGTCCTCAGGGAGGGAAGAAGGGCTACACCTTC.

The rearrangement uses TRBV7-2 and TRBJ1-2; D remains unclear. The CDR3 extends over 12 amino acids. The germline V gene has CDR1 SGHTA and CDR2 FQGNSA. The V and J ends lost 1 base and 8 bases respectively, with 8 bases between them. The CDR3 spells CASSLEGAGYTF. The CDR3 DNA reads TGTGCCAGCAGCTTAGAGGGCGCGGGCTACACCTTC.

This clonotype appeared a few times. The V and J genes are TRBV11-2 and TRBJ1-1; a weak D match, TRBD1 (5 bases). Germline V gene lookup returns CDR1 SGHAT and CDR2 FQNNGV. The CDR3 totals 12 residues. V was shortened by 6 bases and J by 4 bases, with 9 bases between the two germline ends. The CDR3 region is CASRKQATEAFF. For the CDR3, the DNA is TGTGCCAGCAGAAAACAGGCCACTGAAGCTTTCTTT.

The chain joins TRBV7-8 to TRBJ2-1, with TRBD2 matching over 9 bases. The CDR3 is 14 amino acids. Germline V lookup: CDR1 SGHVS, CDR2 FQNEAQ. The V gene end was trimmed by 3 bases and the J gene end by 8 bases; junction bases not matched to a gene: 5. In nucleotides, the CDR3 is TGTGCCAGCAGCTTTCTAGCGGGGACAGATGAGCAGTTCTTC. Translating it yields CASSFLAGTDEQFF. Supplemented by reference TRBV7-8 and TRBJ2-1, the full variable domain reads GAGVSQSPRYKVAKRGQDVALRCDPISGHVSLFWYQQALGQGPEFLTYFQNEAQLDKSGLPSDRFFAERPEGSVSTLKIQRTQQEDSAVYLCASSFLAGTDEQFFGPGTRLTVL.

The chain has TRBV30 and TRBJ2-3, with unresolved D. V lost 4 bases, J lost 6 bases, and 11 bases lay in between. Germline CDR1 and CDR2: GTSNPN and SVGIG (reference sequence). The CDR3 runs to 12 residues. The CDR3 nucleotides read TGTGCCTGGAATCTCCTGGGGGATACGCAGTATTTT. Encoded protein: CAWNLLGDTQYF.

This clonotype was observed a handful of times. The rearrangement joins TRBV6-5 to TRBJ1-1; 7 bases line up with TRBD1. This CDR3 spans 15 amino acids. Unmatched junction bases numbered 3, after V lost 2 bases and J lost 0 bases. From germline, CDR1 is MNHEY and CDR2 SVGAGI. CDR3 DNA: TGTGCCAGCAGTTACGGACAGGCGATGAACACTGAAGCTTTCTTT. Translation gives CASSYGQAMNTEAFF.

The CDR3 loop reads CASSQAGDGNYNEQFF. CDR3 bases: TGTGCCAGCAGCCAAGCAGGGGATGGAAACTACAATGAGCAGTTCTTC. The chain joins TRBV3-1 to TRBJ2-1; TRBD1 might be the D (6 bases). The germline gives CDR1 LGHDT, CDR2 YNNKEL (reference sequence). This CDR3 contains 16 residues. The V and J ends lost 1 base and 3 bases respectively, with 13 bases between them.

This clonotype was counted only a few times. V usage is TRBV12-3 or TRBV12-4 and J usage is TRBJ2-5, with D uncertain. CDR3 length equals 13 residues. The ends were cut back, 4 bases at V and 5 bases at J, with 11 bases in the middle. The CDR3 nucleotides are TGTGCCAGCAGTTCCACCCCCTGGGAGACCCAGTACTTC. As protein: CASSSTPWETQYF.

This clonotype was found a few times. The rearrangement joins TRBV7-6 to TRBJ2-3; tentatively, D is TRBD1 or TRBD2 (6 bases each). The V gene lost 0 bases and the J gene lost 6 bases, with 13 bases spanning the gap. In germline, CDR1 is SGHVS, CDR2 FNYEAQ. This CDR3 is 15 amino acids long. DNA for the CDR3: TGTGCCAGCAGCTTAGCATTCTCGGGGGCGGATACGCAGTATTTT. Residues: CASSLAFSGADTQYF. The full variable domain, completed using reference TRBV7-6 and TRBJ2-3, is GAGVSQSPRYKVTKRGQDVALRCDPISGHVSLYWYRQALGQGPEFLTYFNYEAQQDKSGLPNDRFSAERPEGSISTLTIQRTEQRDSAMYRCASSLAFSGADTQYFGPGTRLTVL.

The chain uses TRBV6-6 and TRBJ1-5; 10 bases are a match to TRBD1. Germline V lookup: CDR1 MNHNY, CDR2 SVGAGI (reference sequence). This CDR3 is 15 amino acids long. The trim removed 2 bases at V and 6 bases at J, leaving 4 bases unmatched. The CDR3 loop reads CASSYQTGGTQPQHF. The CDR3 bases are TGTGCCAGCAGTTACCAGACAGGGGGCACTCAGCCCCAGCATTTT.

The chain links TRBV7-8 to TRBJ2-7, with TRBD1 matching over 8 bases. Germline CDR1 is SGHVS and CDR2 is FQNEAQ. Trimming removed 2 bases from V and 2 bases from J; junction bases left unmatched: 8. The CDR3 totals 16 residues. The CDR3 is CASSLPWTGSPYEQYF. The CDR3 DNA sequence: TGTGCCAGCAGCTTACCCTGGACAGGGAGCCCCTACGAGCAGTACTTC.

This clonotype was counted a few times. The chain uses TRBV7-6 and TRBJ1-1, with 7 bases aligning to TRBD1. The V gene's germline CDR1 is SGHVS and CDR2 FNYEAQ. With V trimmed by 4 bases and J by 0 bases, 2 bases remained unmatched. This CDR3 has 14 residues. The CDR3 loop reads CASSSGQLNTEAFF. CDR3 in DNA: TGTGCCAGCAGCTCGGGACAGCTGAACACTGAAGCTTTCTTT.

The table lists this clonotype with a count of one. The V gene is TRBV2, the J gene TRBJ2-1, with 9 bases identical to TRBD2. The CDR3 covers 15 residues. The V gene's germline CDR1 is SNHLY and CDR2 FYNNEI. The chain's CDR3 is CVTSDTSGLYNEQFF. In nucleotides, the CDR3 is TGTGTCACCTCGGATACTAGCGGGCTCTACAATGAGCAGTTCTTC.